The entry that follows covers one T cell receptor (beta chain) sequence. Germline assignment: CDR1 MDHEN and CDR2 SYDVKM. V was pared by 5 bases and J by 8 bases, with 8 bases of the junction left unmatched. The CDR3 spans 16 residues. The data belong to a study of blood T cell repertoires in COVID-19. Background on the study: Samples representing acute and convalescent COVID-19 were sourced from the United States, Italy and Spain.

The repertoire was sequenced with immunoSEQ multiplex PCR; TCRdb's copy has only in-frame clones and lacks some. Of over 200,000 clones in the sample, around 83% were seen once. The sample was peripheral blood. The receptor comes from a man of 80 years or more with acute or convalescent COVID-19. The genes are TRBV28 and TRBJ2-1; 14 nucleotides match TRBD2. CDR3 protein: CASSQTGTSGSYEQFF. For the CDR3, the DNA is TGTGCCAGCAGTCAGACAGGGACTAGCGGGAGTTATGAGCAGTTCTTC.